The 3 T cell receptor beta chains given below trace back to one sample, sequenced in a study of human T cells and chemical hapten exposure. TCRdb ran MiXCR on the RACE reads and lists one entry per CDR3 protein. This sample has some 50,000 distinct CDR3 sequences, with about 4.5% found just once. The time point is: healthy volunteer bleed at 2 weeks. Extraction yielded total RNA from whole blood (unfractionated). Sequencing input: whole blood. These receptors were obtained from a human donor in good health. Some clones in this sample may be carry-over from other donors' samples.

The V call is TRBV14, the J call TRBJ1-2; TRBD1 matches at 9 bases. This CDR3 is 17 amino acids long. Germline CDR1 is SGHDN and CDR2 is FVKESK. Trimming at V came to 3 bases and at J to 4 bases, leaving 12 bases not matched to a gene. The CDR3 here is CASSHLGQGPSLYGYTF. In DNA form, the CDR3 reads TGTGCCAGCAGCCATTTAGGACAGGGGCCTTCGCTCTATGGCTACACCTTC. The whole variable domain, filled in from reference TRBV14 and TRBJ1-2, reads EAGVTQFPSHSVIEKGQTVTLRCDPISGHDNLYWYRRVMGKEIKFLLHFVKESKQDESGMPNNRFLAERTGGTYSTLKVQPAELEDSGVYFCASSHLGQGPSLYGYTFGSGTRLTVV.

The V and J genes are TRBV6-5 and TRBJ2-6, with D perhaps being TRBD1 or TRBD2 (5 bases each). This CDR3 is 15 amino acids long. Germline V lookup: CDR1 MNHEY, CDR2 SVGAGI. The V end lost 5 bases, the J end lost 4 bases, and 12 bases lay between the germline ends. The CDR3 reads CASSPRVAGANVLTF. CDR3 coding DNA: TGTGCCAGCAGTCCCAGGGTAGCGGGGGCCAACGTCCTGACTTTC.

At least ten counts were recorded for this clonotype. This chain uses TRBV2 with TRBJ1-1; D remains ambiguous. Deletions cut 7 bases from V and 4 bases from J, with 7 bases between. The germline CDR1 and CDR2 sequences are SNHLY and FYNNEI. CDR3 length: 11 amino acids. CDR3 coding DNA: TGTGCCAGCAATGTAGGCACTGAAGCTTTCTTT. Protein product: CASNVGTEAFF.